The clone carrying this T cell receptor beta chain has a count of ten or more. This sample also contains other DNA sequences that code for the same CDR3. Sequencing relied on a cDNA template that was reverse transcribed from extracted RNA. Profiled with immunoSEQ multiplex PCR; TCRdb holds only in-frame clones, not every one. Among 150,000 to 250,000 clones, roughly 60% were seen once, and the ten largest hold approximately 5.1%. From germline, CDR1 is SEHNR and CDR2 FQNEAQ (reference sequence). This CDR3 is 14 amino acids long. V was shortened by 5 bases and J by 2 bases, with 10 bases between the two germline ends. These data come from a study of CD8+ T cells in alopecia areata. Turning to the study itself: A 6-month off-drug phase came after tofacitinib, which had lasted 6 to 18 months.

Regarding treatment: oral pan-JAK inhibitor, 5-10 mg twice daily. The J gene is TRBJ1-5, the V gene TRBV7-9; D perhaps matches TRBD1 (6 bases). This receptor was obtained from a human donor with alopecia areata. Sample: CD4+ T cells sorted from blood, taken at week 24, from a patient treated with tofacitinib. CDR3 nucleotides: TGTGCCAGCAGCCTGGCAGGGGGCAATCAGCCCCAGCATTTT. Amino acids: CASSLAGGNQPQHF.